Included here is one TCR beta chain sequence, with context. These data belong to a study of control samples from healthy donors and cancer patients. From germline, CDR1 is MNHEY and CDR2 SVGEGT. The CDR3 loop spans 15 amino acids. V lost 3 bases and J lost 3; bases outside the gene matches: 6. Libraries were prepared by immunoSEQ multiplex PCR; TCRdb keeps only in-frame clonotypes and omits some of them. The sample records 40,000 to 55,000 clones, 80% to 95% being singletons. The chain links TRBV6-2 or TRBV6-3 to TRBJ2-5; 8 bases map to TRBD2. The specimen sequenced was PBMCs. This sequence originates from a woman aged 40 to 49 with head and neck cancer. The CDR3 loop is CASSYEGLAKETQYF. The CDR3, as DNA: TGTGCCAGCAGTTATGAAGGACTAGCAAAAGAGACCCAGTACTTC.